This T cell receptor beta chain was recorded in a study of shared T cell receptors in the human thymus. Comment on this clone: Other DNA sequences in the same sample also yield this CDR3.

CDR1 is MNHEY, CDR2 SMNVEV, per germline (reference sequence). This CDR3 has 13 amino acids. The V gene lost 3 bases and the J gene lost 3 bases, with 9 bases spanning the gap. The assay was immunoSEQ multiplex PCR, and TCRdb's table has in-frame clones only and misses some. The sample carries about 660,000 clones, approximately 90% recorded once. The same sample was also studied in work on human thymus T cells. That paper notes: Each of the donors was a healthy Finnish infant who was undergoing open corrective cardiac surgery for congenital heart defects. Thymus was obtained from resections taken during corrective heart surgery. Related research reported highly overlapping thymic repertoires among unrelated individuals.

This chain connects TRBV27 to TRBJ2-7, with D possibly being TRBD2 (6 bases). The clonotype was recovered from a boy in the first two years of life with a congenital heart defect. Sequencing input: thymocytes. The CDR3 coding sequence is TGTGCCAGCAGTTTGCGGCGGGGCTACGAGCAGTACTTC. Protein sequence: CASSLRRGYEQYF.